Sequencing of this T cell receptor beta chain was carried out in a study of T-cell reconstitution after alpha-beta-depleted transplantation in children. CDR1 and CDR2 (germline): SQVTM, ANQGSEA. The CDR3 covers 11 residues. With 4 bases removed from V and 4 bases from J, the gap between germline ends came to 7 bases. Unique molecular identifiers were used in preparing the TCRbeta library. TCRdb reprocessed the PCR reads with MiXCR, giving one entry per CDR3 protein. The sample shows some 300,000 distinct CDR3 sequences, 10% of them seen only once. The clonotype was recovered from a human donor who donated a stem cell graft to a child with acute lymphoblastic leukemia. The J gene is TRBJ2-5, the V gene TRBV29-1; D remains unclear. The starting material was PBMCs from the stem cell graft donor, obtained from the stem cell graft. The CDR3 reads CSVVSIETQYF. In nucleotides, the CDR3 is TGCAGCGTTGTTTCCATAGAGACCCAGTACTTC.